These T cell receptor beta chains were read from a single sample in a study of human T cells and chemical hapten exposure. From the RACE reads, TCRdb called clonotypes with MiXCR, one entry per CDR3 protein. The sample contains approximately 34,000 distinct CDR3 sequences, approximately 5.5% of which appear only once. The sample consisted of whole blood. These receptors came from a human donor in good health. Some clones in this sample may be carry-over from other donors' samples. Each CDR3 is given with its conserved first and last residue.

J gene | V gene | CDR3 protein
TRBJ2-3 | TRBV12-3/TRBV12-4 | CASSFGQGLLDTQYF
TRBJ2-7 | TRBV20-1 | CSARDLIGGAGLDEQYF
TRBJ1-1 | TRBV7-9 | CASSHPPTEAFF
TRBJ2-3 | TRBV20-1 | CSARGISGDTQYF
TRBJ2-1 | TRBV20-1 | CSAPTGRVTYNEQFF
TRBJ1-2 | TRBV29-1 | CSVAFLTGTGGIHGYTF
TRBJ1-2 | TRBV6-5 | CASSYSISRGSYTF
TRBJ1-4 | TRBV29-1 | CSVWDRRFEKLFF
TRBJ1-5 | TRBV3-2 | CASSQDRQLYNQPQHF
TRBJ1-5 | TRBV30 | CAWGIGNQPQHF
TRBJ1-6 | TRBV6-6 | CASSALSYNSPLHF